The clone carrying this T cell receptor (beta chain) was counted between two and nine times. Its antigen is not identified. This sample was included in a study of cytomegalovirus exposure and HLA in healthy donors. Germline V gives CDR1 SGHRS, CDR2 YFSETQ. This CDR3 has 17 amino acids. V shed 4 bases and J 1 base; nucleotides not matched to a gene: 10. General observations from the study: CMV serostatus was the only immune exposure information that was available.

13 Jbeta primers and 60 Vbeta primers were used for the PCR. This table comes from immunoSEQ multiplex PCR, and its TCRdb copy is limited to in-frame clones, with some not included. The table has approximately 170,000 clones, less than 85% seen once. The TCR comes from a male donor in good health and CMV-seronegative. Sample: PBMCs. The chain is built from TRBV5-1 and TRBJ2-7; 11 bases align to TRBD1. CDR3 nucleotides: TGCGCCAGCAGCCCGTTTACCGGGACAGGGGGATCCTACGAGCAGTACTTC. It codes for CASSPFTGTGGSYEQYF.